These 10 T cell receptor beta chains were sequenced from one sample in a study of T cells in Graves' hyperthyroidism and ophthalmopathy. Amplified TCR beta CDR3 regions derived from RNA transcripts. TCR CDR3 regions were first amplified by RT-PCR with HTBI primers. Each CDR3 protein is one row after TCRdb ran MiXCR on the multiplex PCR reads. The data show fewer than 300,000 distinct CDR3 sequences, less than 30% seen once. The sample consisted of blood. The receptor set was obtained from a middle-aged man with Graves' hyperthyroidism that later progressed to Graves' ophthalmopathy.

The CDR3 DNA reads TGTGCCAGCAGTACCGGGACACTCGACACTGAAGCTTTCTTT. This gives the protein CASSTGTLDTEAFF. The chain has TRBV12-3 or TRBV12-4 and TRBJ1-1, with D perhaps matching TRBD1 (6 bases). V lost 5 bases and J lost 3, with 13 bases in between. This CDR3 comprises 14 residues.

This clonotype was detected many times. This chain uses TRBV28 with TRBJ1-2; tentative D call: TRBD1 (5 bases). CDR1 is MDHEN and CDR2 is SYDVKM in the germline V gene. The V end lost 8 bases, the J end lost 6 bases, and 22 bases lay between the germline ends. This CDR3 comprises 15 residues. The CDR3 region has the DNA TGTGCCAGCGGAATCACAAGACAGATATCGGATGGCTACACCTTC. It specifies CASGITRQISDGYTF.

The CDR3 nucleotides are TGTGCCAGCACCCCGGGGACTAGCTCCGGCGAGCAGTACTTC. Its protein is CASTPGTSSGEQYF. The chain employs TRBV27 and TRBJ2-7, with 9 nucleotides matching TRBD2. Germline trimming cut 7 bases from V and 6 bases from J; bases unmatched to any gene: 10. This CDR3 contains 14 residues. Per germline, CDR1 MNHEY and CDR2 SMNVEV (reference sequence).

This clonotype appeared many times. The rearrangement uses TRBV13 and TRBJ1-6; D unresolved. The ends were cut back, 3 bases at V and 0 bases at J, with 9 bases in the middle. Germline CDR1 reads PRHDT; CDR2 reads FYEKMQ (reference sequence). The CDR3 is 16 amino acids. The DNA for the CDR3 is TGTGCCAGCAGCTTGGGCAGGAGCTCCTATAATTCACCCCTCCACTTT. It specifies CASSLGRSSYNSPLHF.

This clonotype was recorded many times. This CDR3 is CASSYPGRNTEAFF. DNA for the CDR3: TGTGCCAGCAGCTACCCAGGGAGGAACACTGAAGCTTTCTTT. The V and J genes are TRBV7-8 and TRBJ1-1; D might be TRBD1 (5 bases). The V and J ends lost 4 bases and 1 base respectively, with 10 bases between them. The germline V gene has CDR1 SGHVS and CDR2 FQNEAQ. The CDR3 contains 14 residues.

V and J are TRBV6-5 and TRBJ1-2, with D maybe TRBD1 (5 bases). The V gene's germline CDR1 is MNHEY and CDR2 SVGAGI. The CDR3 has 14 amino acids. V lost 0 bases and J 4 bases, leaving 9 bases between the germline ends. The CDR3 nucleotides read TGTGCCAGCAGTTACTCAGAGGGGACCTATGGCTACACCTTC. The encoded protein is CASSYSEGTYGYTF.

The chain recombines TRBV12-3 or TRBV12-4 with TRBJ2-7, with 8 bases aligning to TRBD1. The CDR3 sequence is 16 residues long. V shed 3 bases and J 1 base; nucleotides not matched to a gene: 8. This CDR3 reads CASSFTTGGRSYEQYF. The CDR3, as DNA: TGTGCCAGCAGTTTCACTACAGGGGGTCGATCCTACGAGCAGTACTTC.

This clonotype has a count of ten or more. The rearrangement uses TRBV19 and TRBJ1-1, with 7 bases lining up with TRBD1. Per the germline V gene, CDR1 is LNHDA and CDR2 is SQIVND (reference sequence). CDR3 size: 14 residues. With V trimmed by 3 bases and J by 4 bases, 5 bases remained unmatched. CDR3 sequence (DNA): TGTGCCAGTAGTATTTACAGGGGCACCACTGAAGCTTTCTTT. Translated: CASSIYRGTTEAFF.

This clonotype was seen repeatedly, ten times or more. The chain uses TRBV30 and TRBJ1-6; the D is unclear. This CDR3 is built from 12 residues. Germline V lookup: CDR1 GTSNPN, CDR2 SVGIG (reference sequence). V lost 3 bases, J lost 5 bases, and 5 bases lay in between. CDR3 loop: CAWRSNNSPLHF. The CDR3 DNA reads TGTGCCTGGAGGAGCAATAATTCACCCCTCCACTTT.

This clonotype has a count of ten or more. The chain uses TRBV6-1 and TRBJ2-7, with 11 bases matching TRBD2. V lost 6 bases and J lost 4; bases outside the gene matches: 2. The CDR3 length is 13 residues. The V gene's germline CDR1 is MNHNS and CDR2 SASEGT. CDR3 protein: CASRSSGRYEQYF. DNA for the CDR3: TGTGCCAGCAGGTCTAGCGGGAGGTACGAGCAGTACTTC.